This T cell receptor beta chain came from a study of blood T cell repertoires in COVID-19. As for the study in general: COVID-19 samples from acute and convalescent phases originated in the United States, Italy and Spain. Nucleic acid was either cDNA or gDNA, and it came from T cells, B-cell-depleted T cells, or PBMCs.

This study enrolled people aged about 18 to 100 from 20 to 25 US geographic areas. Study processing details: Reference gene primer amplification gave nucleated cell count estimates. Clones were read by immunoSEQ multiplex PCR, and TCRdb kept only the in-frame ones, dropping some. V and J calls and clone size are given by that table; D and trimming were obtained from the DNA. The sample contains about 460,000 clones, roughly nine tenths of which appear only once. The CDR3 contains 15 residues. Per germline, CDR1 MNHEY and CDR2 SVGAGI. The junction had 2 bases not matched to a gene; V was cut back by 2 bases and J by 7 bases.

The clonotype was recovered from a woman aged 60-75 years who had recovered from COVID-19. Sequences were obtained from PBMCs or T cells enriched from blood (not recorded which). V gene TRBV6-5 combines with J gene TRBJ2-1; 13 nucleotides match TRBD2. The CDR3 spells CASSYPTSGGNEQFF. The CDR3 bases are TGTGCCAGCAGTTACCCGACTAGCGGGGGGAATGAGCAGTTCTTC.